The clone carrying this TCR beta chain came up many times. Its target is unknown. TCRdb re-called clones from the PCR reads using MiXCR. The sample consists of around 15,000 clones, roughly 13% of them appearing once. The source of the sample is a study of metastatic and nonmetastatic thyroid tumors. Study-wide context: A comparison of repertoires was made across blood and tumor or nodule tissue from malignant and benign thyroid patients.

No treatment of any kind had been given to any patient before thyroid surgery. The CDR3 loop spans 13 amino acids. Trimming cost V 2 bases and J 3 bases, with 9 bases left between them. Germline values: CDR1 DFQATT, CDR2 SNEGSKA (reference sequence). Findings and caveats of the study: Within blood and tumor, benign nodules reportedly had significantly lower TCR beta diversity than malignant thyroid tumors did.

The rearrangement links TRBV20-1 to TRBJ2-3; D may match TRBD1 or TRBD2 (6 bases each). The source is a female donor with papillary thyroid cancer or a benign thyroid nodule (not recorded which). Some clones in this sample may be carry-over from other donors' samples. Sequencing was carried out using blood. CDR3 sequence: CSARQGRTDTQYF. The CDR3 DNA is TGCAGTGCTAGACAGGGGAGGACAGATACGCAGTATTTT.